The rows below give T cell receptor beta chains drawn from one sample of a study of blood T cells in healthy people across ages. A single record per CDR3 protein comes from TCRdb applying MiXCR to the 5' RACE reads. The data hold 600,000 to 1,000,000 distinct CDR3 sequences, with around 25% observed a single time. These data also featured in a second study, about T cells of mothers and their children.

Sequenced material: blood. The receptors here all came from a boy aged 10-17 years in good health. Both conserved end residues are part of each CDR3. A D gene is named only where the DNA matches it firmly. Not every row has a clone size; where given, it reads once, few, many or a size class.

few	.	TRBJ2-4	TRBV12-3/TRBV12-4	TGTGCCAGCAGTTTAATGGGGGCTGGGGGCAAAAACATTCAGTACTTC	CASSLMGAGGKNIQYF
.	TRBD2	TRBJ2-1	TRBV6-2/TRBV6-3	TGTGCCAGCAGTTCGGGACTAGCAAGCAATGAGCAGTTCTTC	CASSSGLASNEQFF
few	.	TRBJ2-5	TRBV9	TGTGCCAGCAGCCCTCCCTCGTCGGGGACCCGGGAGACCCAGTACTTC	CASSPPSSGTRETQYF
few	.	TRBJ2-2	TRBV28	TGTGCCACACGGGTTTCTTTATCGGACACCGGGGAGCTGTTTTTT	CATRVSLSDTGELFF
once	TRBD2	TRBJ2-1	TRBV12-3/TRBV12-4	TGTGCCAGCAGTTCCGGACTAGCTCGGAACAATGAGCAGTTCTTC	CASSSGLARNNEQFF
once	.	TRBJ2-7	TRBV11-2	TGTGCCAGCAGCTTAGTGAGGGATGGGGAGCAGTACTTC	CASSLVRDGEQYF
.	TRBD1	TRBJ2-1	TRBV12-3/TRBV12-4	TGTGCCAGCAGTTTAGTCCGGGCAGGGGGCAATGAGCAGTTCTTC	CASSLVRAGGNEQFF
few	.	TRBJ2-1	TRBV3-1	TGTGCCAGCAGCCCGAAGCCAGCAGGGTCGAATGAGCAGTTCTTC	CASSPKPAGSNEQFF
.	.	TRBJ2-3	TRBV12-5	TGTGCTAGTGGTTTGGGTCTTAAGGGGGAGATTGACACAGATACGCAGTATTTT	CASGLGLKGEIDTDTQYF
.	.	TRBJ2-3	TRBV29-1	TGCAGCGTTATGAGAATGGGGGATACGCAGTATTTT	CSVMRMGDTQYF
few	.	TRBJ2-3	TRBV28	TGTGCCAGCAGTCCCGGAGACAGGCGTTTCCCAGATACGCAGTATTTT	CASSPGDRRFPDTQYF
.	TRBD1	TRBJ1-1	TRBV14	TGTGCCAGCAGCCAAGGATATGGGCAGGGGGCCACTGAAGCTTTCTTT	CASSQGYGQGATEAFF
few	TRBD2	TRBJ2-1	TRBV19	TGTGCCAGTAACCCTGGGAGGGAGACGTACAATGAGCAGTTCTTC	CASNPGRETYNEQFF
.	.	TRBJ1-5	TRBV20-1	TGCAGCGGGAGGGGACCGATCGGGTCACCCGAGGGGAATCAGCCCCAGCATTTT	CSGRGPIGSPEGNQPQHF
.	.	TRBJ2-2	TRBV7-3	TGTGCCAGCAGCCCCGGGACACCGACCGGGGAGCTGTTTTTT	CASSPGTPTGELFF
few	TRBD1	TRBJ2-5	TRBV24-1	TGTGCCACCAGTGATATCAAGGGACAGGGAGGGGAGACCCAGTACTTC	CATSDIKGQGGETQYF
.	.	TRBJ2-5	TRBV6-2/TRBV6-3	TGTGCCAGCAGTTACGCGGGGCCGATTGAAACCCAGTACTTC	CASSYAGPIETQYF
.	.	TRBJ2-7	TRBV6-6	TGTGCCAGCACCCCGATAGGGGATAAGAACTCCTACGAGCAGTACTTC	CASTPIGDKNSYEQYF
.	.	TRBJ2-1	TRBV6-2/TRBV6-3	TGTGCCAGCAGTTATTCAGGTTCCTACGATGAGCAGTTCTTC	CASSYSGSYDEQFF
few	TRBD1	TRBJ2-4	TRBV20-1	TGCAGTGCCGGACCGGGACAGTGGAGGCCGGAAAACATTCAGTACTTC	CSAGPGQWRPENIQYF
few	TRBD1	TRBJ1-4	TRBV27	TGTGCCAGCAGTTCCCCGGACAGGGGGCTTGAAAAACTGTTTTTT	CASSSPDRGLEKLFF
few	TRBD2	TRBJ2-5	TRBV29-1	TGCAGCGTTGAATATACTAGCGACCAAGAGACCCAGTACTTC	CSVEYTSDQETQYF
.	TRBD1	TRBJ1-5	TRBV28	TGTGCCAGCAAAGAGCGGACAGGGAGCAATCAGCCCCAGCATTTT	CASKERTGSNQPQHF
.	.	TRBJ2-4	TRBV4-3	TGCGCCAGCAGCCAAGATGGGGCTCGGGGCAAAAACATTCAGTACTTC	CASSQDGARGKNIQYF
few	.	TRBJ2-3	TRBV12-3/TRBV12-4	TGTGCCAGCAGTTTAGAGGTGGGAGATACGCAGTATTTT	CASSLEVGDTQYF
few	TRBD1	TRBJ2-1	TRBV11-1	TGTGCCAGCAGCTTAGGACAGGGGTTTGAGCAGTTCTTC	CASSLGQGFEQFF
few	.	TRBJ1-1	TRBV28	TGTGCCAGCAGTTCTCGGGTGGGCACTGAAGCTTTCTTT	CASSSRVGTEAFF
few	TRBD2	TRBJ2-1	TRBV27	TGTACCAGCAGGGTAGCGGGAGGATCATACAATGAGCAGTTCTTC	CTSRVAGGSYNEQFF
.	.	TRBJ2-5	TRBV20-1	TGCAGTGCTAGAGATAGCCAGGGTAGCTTGGAGACCCAGTACTTC	CSARDSQGSLETQYF
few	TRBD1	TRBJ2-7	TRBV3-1	TGTGCCAGCAGGGCCCGGGACAGGGACTACGAGCAGTACTTC	CASRARDRDYEQYF
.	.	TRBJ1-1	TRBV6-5	TGTGCCACCCGTCGGGGTTTCCCTGGGGGGACTGAAGCTTTCTTT	CATRRGFPGGTEAFF
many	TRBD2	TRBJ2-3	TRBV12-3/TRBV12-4	TGTGCCAGCAGTCTTAGACTAGCATTTGGAGATACGCAGTATTTT	CASSLRLAFGDTQYF
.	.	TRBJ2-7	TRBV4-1	TGCGCCAGCAGCCAAGGGGGGCTAGCGGATCACTCCTACGAGCAGTACTTC	CASSQGGLADHSYEQYF
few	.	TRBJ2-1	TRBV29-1	TGCAGCGCCCCGGGACCTTCCTCATACAATGAGCAGTTCTTC	CSAPGPSSYNEQFF
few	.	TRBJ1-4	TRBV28	TGTGCCAGCAGTCCCCGCTTTTTTGGTCCTGAAAAACTGTTTTTT	CASSPRFFGPEKLFF
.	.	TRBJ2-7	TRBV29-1	TGCAGCGCAATAGAGTACGAGCAGTACTTC	CSAIEYEQYF
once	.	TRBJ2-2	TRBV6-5	TGTGCCAGCAGTTCCACTCCCGGAGTTGCCGCGGAGCTGTTTTTT	CASSSTPGVAAELFF
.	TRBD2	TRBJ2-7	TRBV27	TGTGCCAGCGGACTAGTAGGTCACGAGCAGTACTTC	CASGLVGHEQYF
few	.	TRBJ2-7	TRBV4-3	TGCGCCAGCAGCCAAGATACGACAGGAGGCACCTACGAGCAGTACTTC	CASSQDTTGGTYEQYF
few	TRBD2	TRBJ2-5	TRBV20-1	TGCAGTGCTAGAGGACTAGCGGGAGTTGTTTGGGTTAGCCAAGAGACCCAGTACTTC	CSARGLAGVVWVSQETQYF
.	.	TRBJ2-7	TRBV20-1	TGCAGTGCTAGAGATGGGGACAACTCCTACGAGCAGTACTTC	CSARDGDNSYEQYF
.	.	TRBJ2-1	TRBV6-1	TGTGCCAGCAGTATAGGACAGACCCTGGGCTCCTACAATGAGCAGTTCTTC	CASSIGQTLGSYNEQFF
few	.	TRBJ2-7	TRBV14	TGTGCCAGCAGCCAAGGACTGTACGAGCAGTACTTC	CASSQGLYEQYF
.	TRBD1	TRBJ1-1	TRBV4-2	TGTGCCAGCAGCCAAGAGGGGACAGGGGAATCTGAAGCTTTCTTT	CASSQEGTGESEAFF
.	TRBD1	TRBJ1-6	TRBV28	TGTGCCAGCAGTCAAATGACAGGGAAGAGCTCCTATAATTCACCCCTCCACTTT	CASSQMTGKSSYNSPLHF
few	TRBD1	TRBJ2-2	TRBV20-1	TGCAGTTCCAGGGGGCCTCGCACCGGGGAGCTGTTTTTT	CSSRGPRTGELFF
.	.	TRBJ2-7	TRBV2	TGTGCCAGCAGTGAAAGGGCGCCAGTGTACGAGCAGTACTTC	CASSERAPVYEQYF
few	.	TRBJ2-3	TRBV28	TGTGCCAGCAGTTGGAACACAGGAGGTCGGGATAGCACAGATACGCAGTATTTT	CASSWNTGGRDSTDTQYF
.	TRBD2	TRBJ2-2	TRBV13	TGTGCCAGCAGCTTGGGACTAGCGGGGGCTTACACCGGGGAGCTGTTTTTT	CASSLGLAGAYTGELFF
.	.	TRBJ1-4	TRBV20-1	TGCAGTGCTAGGGGATTAAATGAAAAACTGTTTTTT	CSARGLNEKLFF
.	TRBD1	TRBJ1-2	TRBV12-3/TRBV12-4	TGTGCCAGCAGTCTCGACAGGGACGAGGGCTACACCTTC	CASSLDRDEGYTF
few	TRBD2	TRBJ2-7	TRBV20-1	TGCAGTGCTAGCGACGGGACTAGCTTTTCCTACGAGCAGTACTTC	CSASDGTSFSYEQYF
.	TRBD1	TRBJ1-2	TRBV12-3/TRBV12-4	TGTGCCAGCAGCCGAACAGGGGGCTCTAACTATGGCTACACCTTC	CASSRTGGSNYGYTF